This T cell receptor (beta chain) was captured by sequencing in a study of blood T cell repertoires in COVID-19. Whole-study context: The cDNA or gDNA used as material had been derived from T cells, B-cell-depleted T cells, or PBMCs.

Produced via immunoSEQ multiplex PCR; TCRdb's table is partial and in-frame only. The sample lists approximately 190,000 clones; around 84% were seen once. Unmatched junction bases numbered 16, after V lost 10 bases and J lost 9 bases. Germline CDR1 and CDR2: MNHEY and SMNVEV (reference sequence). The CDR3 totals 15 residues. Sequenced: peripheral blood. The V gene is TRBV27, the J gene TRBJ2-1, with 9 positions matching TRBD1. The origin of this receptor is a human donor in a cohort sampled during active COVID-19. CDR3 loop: CATRQRQGVFFEQFF. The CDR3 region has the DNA TGTGCCACCAGACAAAGACAGGGGGTCTTTTTTGAGCAGTTCTTC.